The next 8 T cell receptor beta chains were all read from a single sample in a study of a mutant IDH1 vaccine in newly diagnosed glioma. These receptors' targets are unknown. Time point reported: week 11, during vaccination. In the vaccine, a single dose held 300 ug of the mutant IDH1 20-mer peptide, along with topical imiquimod. Sequenced by immunoSEQ multiplex PCR; TCRdb stores in-frame clones only, minus some. The sample shows some 60,000 clones, approximately 80% of them seen only once. The sample was PBMCs, taken from a glioma patient whose treatment included an IDH1 peptide vaccine. These receptors were obtained from a man aged 25 to 40 with glioma.

The chain links TRBV4-1 to TRBJ2-7; D remains ambiguous. The germline V and J ends were trimmed by 1 base and 3 bases, with 7 bases remaining between them. The CDR3 loop spans 13 amino acids. Germline assignment: CDR1 MGHRA and CDR2 YSYEKL. The CDR3 loop reads CASSQVTHYEQYF. In nucleotides, the CDR3 is TGCGCCAGCAGCCAAGTAACCCACTACGAGCAGTACTTC.

This clone was seen just once. This chain joins TRBV6-1 and TRBJ2-2; D call uncertain. The CDR3 has 13 amino acids. Germline V gives CDR1 MNHNS, CDR2 SASEGT. Trimming took off 9 bases at V and 2 bases at J, with 10 bases between the two ends. This CDR3 reads CARGHDNTGELFF. The CDR3 nucleotides read TGTGCCAGGGGTCACGACAACACCGGGGAGCTGTTTTTT.

Here the CDR3 DNA reads TGTGCCAGCAGTATCAGATATACCGGGGAGCTGTTTTTT. This gives the protein CASSIRYTGELFF. The chain links TRBV7-6 to TRBJ2-2, with unresolved D. From germline, CDR1 is SGHVS and CDR2 FNYEAQ. The CDR3 sequence is 13 residues long. The germline V and J ends were trimmed by 6 bases and 5 bases, with 10 bases remaining between them.

This chain connects TRBV11-2 to TRBJ2-3; D is undetermined. The CDR3 covers 14 residues. Deletions cut 3 bases from V and 3 bases from J, with 10 bases between. Germline-derived CDR1 and CDR2 are SGHAT and FQNNGV. CDR3 nucleotide sequence: TGTGCCAGCAGCTTTCACGGAACTACAGATACGCAGTATTTT. Translation gives CASSFHGTTDTQYF.

The chain uses TRBV7-9 and TRBJ1-5, with D possibly TRBD1 on 6 matching bases. V gave up 4 bases and J gave up 2 bases, with 9 bases separating them. CDR3 length: 14 amino acids. Germline values: CDR1 SEHNR, CDR2 FQNEAQ (reference sequence). CDR3 in amino acids: CASSSQGGNQPQHF. In nucleotides, the CDR3 is TGTGCCAGCAGCTCACAGGGAGGCAATCAGCCCCAGCATTTT.

The V and J genes are TRBV11-2 and TRBJ2-1, with TRBD2 matching 11 bases. Germline-derived CDR1 and CDR2 are SGHAT and FQNNGV. Trimming cost V 5 bases and J 7 bases; bases outside gene matches: 7. The CDR3 spans 15 residues. The chain's CDR3 is CASSLLAGGPNEQFF. DNA of the CDR3: TGTGCCAGCAGCCTCTTAGCGGGAGGGCCAAATGAGCAGTTCTTC.

Written as DNA, the CDR3 is TGTGCCAGCAGTGAACTGCGTTCGAATGAGCAGTTCTTC. This translates into CASSELRSNEQFF. This chain connects TRBV6-1 to TRBJ2-1; no reliable D call. Germline V gene lookup returns CDR1 MNHNS and CDR2 SASEGT. The CDR3 consists of 13 residues. The V end was cut by 2 bases, the J end by 7 bases, with 9 bases between.

The genes are TRBV15 and TRBJ1-5; D gene ambiguous. The germline V and J ends were trimmed by 0 bases and 7 bases, with 13 bases remaining between them. CDR1 is LNHNV and CDR2 is YYDKDF in the germline V gene (reference sequence). The CDR3 has 15 amino acids. The CDR3 region is CATSREEGGGQPQHF. The CDR3 nucleotides read TGTGCCACCAGCAGAGAGGAGGGAGGAGGCCAGCCCCAGCATTTT. The full variable domain, with the rest looked up from reference TRBV15 and TRBJ1-5, is DAMVIQNPRYQVTQFGKPVTLSCSQTLNHNVMYWYQQKSSQAPKLLFHYYDKDFNNEADTPDNFQSRRPNTSFCFLDIRSPGLGDTAMYLCATSREEGGGQPQHFGDGTRLSIL.